The next 19 T cell receptor beta chains were all read from a single sample in a study of cytomegalovirus exposure and HLA in healthy donors. This PCR relied on a set of 60 Vbeta primers and 13 Jbeta primers. The protocol was immunoSEQ multiplex PCR, while the TCRdb copy is restricted to in-frame clones and leaves out a portion. The table shows about 210,000 clones, with about 90% occurring only once. The specimen sequenced was PBMCs. These receptors originate from a boy aged 2 to 10 in good health and CMV-seronegative.

The chain is built from TRBV11-2 and TRBJ2-1, with 8 bases identical to TRBD1. The germline CDR1 and CDR2 sequences are SGHAT and FQNNGV. The J segment lost 3 bases and the V segment lost 3 bases, leaving 7 bases of the junction unmatched. The CDR3 sequence is 16 residues long. The CDR3: CASSFTRDRIYNEQFF. The CDR3 DNA reads TGTGCCAGCAGCTTTACCCGGGACAGGATCTACAATGAGCAGTTCTTC.

The genes are TRBV7-2 and TRBJ1-3, with a tentative D call TRBD1 (6 bases). Germline V CDR1 and CDR2: SGHTA, FQGNSA. Trimming pared 3 bases from V and 4 bases from J, leaving 13 bases between. The CDR3 has 15 amino acids. The CDR3 here is CASSFSGRGGNTIYF. The CDR3 bases are TGTGCCAGCAGCTTCTCAGGCAGGGGAGGAAACACCATATATTTT.

This clone has just a few counts. The chain recombines TRBV28 with TRBJ1-5; TRBD1 agrees at 8 bases. With V trimmed by 6 bases and J by 5 bases, 12 bases remained unmatched. The CDR3 spans 16 residues. CDR1 and CDR2 from the germline V gene are MDHEN and SYDVKM. CDR3 region: CASSPAGTGGDQPQHF. Written as DNA, the CDR3 is TGTGCCAGCAGCCCAGCAGGGACAGGAGGAGATCAGCCCCAGCATTTT.

The chain carries TRBV28 and TRBJ2-1, with 7 bases matching TRBD2. Germline CDR1 reads MDHEN; CDR2 reads SYDVKM. This CDR3 region has 16 residues. The trim removed 6 bases at V and 0 bases at J, leaving 8 bases unmatched. CDR3 in DNA: TGTGCCAGCAGCCGAATGGGACTAAGCTCCTACAATGAGCAGTTCTTC. Protein product: CASSRMGLSSYNEQFF.

In DNA form, the CDR3 reads TGTGCCAGCAGCAAAGACGGGTTCCCGAGGACTTATAGCAATCAGCCCCAGCATTTT. Its translation is CASSKDGFPRTYSNQPQHF. The rearrangement joins TRBV21-1 to TRBJ1-5. TRBV21-1 represents a pseudogene. This CDR3 comprises 19 residues.

As to this clone: Within the sample, other DNA sequences also encode this same CDR3. The rearrangement uses TRBV19 and TRBJ1-1, with D perhaps matching TRBD1 (6 bases). Germline CDR1 LNHDA, CDR2 SQIVND (reference sequence). This CDR3 region has 14 residues. Trimming took 6 bases from V and 4 from J, leaving 15 bases between them. The DNA for the CDR3 is TGTGCCAGTAGCCCTTCGGGCAGGGGCACTGAAGCTTTCTTT. The encoded protein is CASSPSGRGTEAFF.

V is TRBV2 and J is TRBJ2-1; perhaps TRBD1 as D (9 bases). CDR3 length: 21 amino acids. Germline assignment: CDR1 SNHLY and CDR2 FYNNEI. Trimming left V 4 bases short and J 1 base short, with 29 bases between. The CDR3 nucleotides are TGTGCCAGCAGTGTACCTACCCGGGACAGGGTGGGCGGGAGGTCCTACAATGAGCAGTTCTTC. The encoded protein is CASSVPTRDRVGGRSYNEQFF.

This chain links TRBV28 with TRBJ2-1, with D possibly TRBD2 on 5 matching bases. Between the trimmed V and J ends, which lost 7 bases and 10 bases, there was a span of 14 bases. Germline V gene lookup returns CDR1 MDHEN and CDR2 SYDVKM. The CDR3 has 12 residues. The CDR3 here is CASTEGSREQFF. The CDR3 DNA sequence: TGTGCCAGCACCGAGGGTTCTCGGGAGCAGTTCTTC.

The J gene is TRBJ2-3, the V gene TRBV6-4; TRBD1 agrees at 8 bases. The CDR3 has 15 amino acids. Germline CDR1 reads MRHNA; CDR2 reads SNTAGT. The J segment lost 4 bases and the V segment lost 4 bases, leaving 7 bases of the junction unmatched. The CDR3 reads CASSATQGAADTQYF. CDR3 DNA: TGTGCCAGCAGTGCCACCCAGGGGGCGGCAGATACGCAGTATTTT.

The gene calls are TRBV27 and TRBJ2-7; a possible D gene is TRBD1 (6 bases). The CDR3 contains 16 residues. The V gene lost 4 bases and the J gene lost 2 bases, with 18 bases spanning the gap. Germline V gene data show CDR1 as MNHEY and CDR2 as SMNVEV (reference sequence). The CDR3 region is CASSSGVRRGTYEQYF. For the CDR3, the DNA is TGTGCCAGCAGTTCCGGGGTTAGAAGGGGGACCTACGAGCAGTACTTC.

This chain uses TRBV7-9 with TRBJ2-7; weak D call: TRBD1 (5 bases). Germline lookup yields CDR1 SEHNR and CDR2 FQNEAQ (reference sequence). V was pared by 1 base and J by 3 bases, with 7 bases between. The CDR3 extends over 13 amino acids. The CDR3 sequence is CASSLVGVYEQYF. The DNA of the CDR3 is TGTGCCAGCAGCTTAGTAGGGGTCTACGAGCAGTACTTC. The full variable domain, with the rest looked up from reference TRBV7-9 and TRBJ2-7, is DTGVSQNPRHKITKRGQNVTFRCDPISEHNRLYWYRQTLGQGPEFLTYFQNEAQLEKSRLLSDRFSAERPKGSFSTLEIQRTEQGDSAMYLCASSLVGVYEQYFGPGTRLTVT.

The V call is TRBV5-6, the J call TRBJ2-1; D is possibly TRBD1 (6 bases). In germline, CDR1 is SGHDT, CDR2 YYEEEE. This CDR3 spans 13 amino acids. Trimming pared 3 bases from V and 4 bases from J, leaving 8 bases between. As DNA, the CDR3 is TGTGCCAGCAGCTATGGACAGTACAATGAGCAGTTCTTC. Amino acids: CASSYGQYNEQFF.

The rearrangement uses TRBV11-3 and TRBJ2-7, with D possibly being TRBD2 (6 bases). Germline CDR1 reads SGHNT; CDR2 reads YENEEA. The germline V and J ends were trimmed by 6 bases and 3 bases, with 12 bases remaining between them. This CDR3 has 13 amino acids. CDR3 region: CASSRGRSYEQYF. CDR3 nucleotide sequence: TGTGCCAGCAGTCGAGGGAGGAGCTACGAGCAGTACTTC.

The chain couples TRBV19 to TRBJ2-1; perhaps TRBD1 as D (5 bases). The germline gives CDR1 LNHDA, CDR2 SQIVND (reference sequence). The CDR3 contains 13 residues. V was trimmed by 9 bases and J by 2 bases, leaving 11 bases between them. The CDR3 DNA reads TGTGCCAGCTCAGAAGGGGCCTACAATGAGCAGTTCTTC. This gives the protein CASSEGAYNEQFF. The variable domain in full, completed from reference TRBV19 and TRBJ2-1, reads DGGITQSPKYLFRKEGQNVTLSCEQNLNHDAMYWYRQDPGQGLRLIYYSQIVNDFQKGDIAEGYSVSREKKESFPLTVTSAQKNPTAFYLCASSEGAYNEQFFGPGTRLTVL.

The chain employs TRBV20-1 and TRBJ1-1; D not certain. Trimming took off 8 bases at V and 5 bases at J, with 12 bases between the two ends. The CDR3 consists of 11 residues. CDR1 and CDR2 from the germline V gene are DFQATT and SNEGSKA (reference sequence). CDR3 coding DNA: TGCAGTATAGGCCTAGAGACTGAAGCTTTCTTT. Residues: CSIGLETEAFF.

The CDR3 DNA reads as TGTGCCAGCAGTTACTCCCCAGGTACTGAGCAGTTCTTC. It is translated as CASSYSPGTEQFF. The chain couples TRBV6-5 to TRBJ2-1; no clear D. Germline V gene lookup returns CDR1 MNHEY and CDR2 SVGAGI. V was clipped by 0 bases and J by 9 bases, with 9 bases between them. The CDR3 has 13 residues.

This clone appeared a few times. The chain links TRBV2 to TRBJ2-1; D gene uncertain. V lost 5 bases and J 1 base, leaving 6 bases between the germline ends. Germline V lookup: CDR1 SNHLY, CDR2 FYNNEI. The CDR3 has 13 amino acids. The CDR3, as DNA: TGTGCCAGCAGTAGCGAATCCTACAATGAGCAGTTCTTC. Translation gives CASSSESYNEQFF.

The chain links TRBV9 to TRBJ2-6; 8 bases line up with TRBD1. The CDR3 runs to 16 residues. The junction had 5 bases not matched to a gene; V was cut back by 4 bases and J by 2 bases. Per the germline V gene, CDR1 is SGDLS and CDR2 is YYNGEE. CDR3 protein: CASSLTDRAGANVLTF. The DNA of the CDR3 is TGTGCCAGCAGCCTGACGGACAGGGCTGGGGCCAACGTCCTGACTTTC.

This chain connects TRBV15 to TRBJ2-2; D is unclear. In germline, CDR1 is LNHNV, CDR2 YYDKDF (reference sequence). V was clipped by 0 bases and J by 5 bases, with 10 bases between them. CDR3 length equals 15 residues. The CDR3 coding sequence is TGTGCCACCAGCAGAGATAGATCCAAAACCGGGGAGCTGTTTTTT. Amino acids: CATSRDRSKTGELFF.